These T cell receptor beta chains were read from a single sample in a study of regulatory T cells in long-lasting Graves disease. TCRdb itself ran the multiplex PCR reads through MiXCR, one entry per CDR3 protein. The sample yields around 330,000 distinct CDR3 sequences, 18% seen once. This material consisted of peripheral blood mononuclear cells (PBMCs), taken at new diagnosis, from a patient treated with antithyroid drugs. The receptors stem from a female donor with Graves disease. Both conserved end residues are trimmed from each CDR3.

V gene,CDR3 protein
TRBV6-1,ASSPSDRHEQY
TRBV14,ASSQEEGFTYEQY
TRBV20-1,SAEITIGETQY
TRBV7-9,ASSPPRGAGNEQF
TRBV11-2,ASSLVGGIVKYEQY
TRBV6-5,ASSYSGDQPQH
TRBV18,ASSPPSDSGNTIY
TRBV28,ASSPGAGGPYNEQF
TRBV6-5,TSSSGDRVVQPQH
TRBV12-3/TRBV12-4,ASNRAGANVLT
TRBV2,ASSEAAVRRYNEQF
TRBV2,ASTLMGQIQRF
TRBV6-4,ASSDSDNTGELF
TRBV5-5,ASARGLAGVYYNEQF
TRBV19,ASSLGSYNVLT
TRBV7-2,ASSGDTLGFYEQF
TRBV2,ASSEWGAVTEAF
TRBV29-1,SVLGGGHYT
TRBV11-3,ASSRLTVLAGEFREQY
TRBV6-2/TRBV6-3,ASSTLAGGPDTQY
TRBV5-4,ASSLVPSGRNTQY
TRBV4-1,ASSQALSGTGSLETQY
TRBV6-9,ASSSRSDSNQPQH
TRBV28,ASRAAGGPDTGELF
TRBV19,ASSIGAGNSYEQY
TRBV5-1,ASSFDRGGETQH
TRBV7-2,ASSLVVGLTEAF
TRBV15,ATRKITNEKLF
TRBV28,ASSFRGPAIPLH
TRBV2,ASSEVPTSTDTQY
TRBV27,ASSFGPTANHGYT
TRBV9,ASSVFFDSTDTQY
TRBV6-1,ASMTGSNEQF
TRBV28,ASSLVGDAGTDTQY
TRBV12-5,ASGLVLTTKTGEAQF
TRBV4-1,ASSLIHSQGLAVGSHTDTQY
TRBV6-2/TRBV6-3,ASSYDGTSTDTQY
TRBV20-1,SAERTSNEQY
TRBV11-2,ASSSLYSGRNEQF
TRBV18,ASSSVIPRVGETQY
TRBV9,ASSVGRGDYNEQF
TRBV6-2/TRBV6-3,ASSYSTNHQETQY
TRBV20-1,SARQDRGTYGYT
TRBV5-5,ASSRPSGRSTGELF
TRBV20-1,SAREASGSSLYEQY
TRBV18,ASSLTPSGNTIY
TRBV12-3/TRBV12-4,ASSDPGGGQETQY
TRBV28,ASSRGQGRDTQY
TRBV6-5,ASSYSVDYQPQH
TRBV7-8,ASISLAGETQY
TRBV7-9,ASAYAGTANEQY
TRBV4-1,ASSQDDGAKNIQY
TRBV6-2/TRBV6-3,ASSDTTDTQY
TRBV5-1,ASTQLDGELF